This T cell receptor beta chain was retrieved from a study of T cells in Graves' hyperthyroidism and ophthalmopathy. Background on the study: Peripheral blood was secured at the point of initial diagnosis, before any treatment. General study results and limits: Appearing also in blood were most of the thyroid clonotypes expanded above 0.001.

As concerns this clonotype: Its specificity is not known.

Amplification of TCR beta CDR3 regions used RNA as the template. A set of HTBI primers served as the primers for a first-round RT-PCR of the TCR CDR3. TCRdb re-called the multiplex PCR reads through MiXCR, storing one row per CDR3 protein. The table shows more than 500,000 distinct CDR3 sequences, with roughly 15% occurring only once. V trimming: 6 bases; J trimming: 0 bases; junction bases outside the gene matches: 6. Germline CDR1 reads DFQATT; CDR2 reads SNEGSKA (reference sequence). The CDR3 length is 14 residues. The hyperthyroidism was newly diagnosed and had lasted under 2 months; the patients were aged 18 to 65. Fresh peripheral blood, around 9.3 ml of it, supplied the PBMCs.

Sample: blood. The chain joins TRBV20-1 to TRBJ1-1, with TRBD1 matching 8 bases. This TCR came from a woman aged 25-40 years with Graves' hyperthyroidism. CDR3 nucleotide sequence: TGCAGTGCCAATGACAGGGGATTGAACACTGAAGCTTTCTTT. Translated, it gives CSANDRGLNTEAFF.